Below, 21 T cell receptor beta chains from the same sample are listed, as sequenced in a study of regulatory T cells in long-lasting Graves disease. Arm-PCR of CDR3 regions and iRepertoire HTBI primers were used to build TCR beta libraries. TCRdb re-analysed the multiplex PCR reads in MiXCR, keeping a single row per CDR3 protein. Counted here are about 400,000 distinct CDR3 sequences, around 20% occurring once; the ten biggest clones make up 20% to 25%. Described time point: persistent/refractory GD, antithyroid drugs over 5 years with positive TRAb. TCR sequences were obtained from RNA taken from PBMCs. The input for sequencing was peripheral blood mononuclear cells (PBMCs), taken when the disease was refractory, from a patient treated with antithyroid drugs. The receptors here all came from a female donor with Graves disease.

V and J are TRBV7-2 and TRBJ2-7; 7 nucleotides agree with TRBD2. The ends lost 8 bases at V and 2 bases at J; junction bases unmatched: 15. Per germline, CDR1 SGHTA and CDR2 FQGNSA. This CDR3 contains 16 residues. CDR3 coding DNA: TGTGCCAGCGGGAGGGTTGGCGGGAGTTCTCCCTACGAGCAGTACTTC. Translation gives CASGRVGGSSPYEQYF. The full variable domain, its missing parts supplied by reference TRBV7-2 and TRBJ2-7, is GAGVSQSPSNKVTEKGKDVELRCDPISGHTALYWYRQSLGQGLEFLIYFQGNSAPDKSGLPSDRFSAERTGGSVSTLTIQRTQQEDSAVYLCASGRVGGSSPYEQYFGPGTRLTVT.

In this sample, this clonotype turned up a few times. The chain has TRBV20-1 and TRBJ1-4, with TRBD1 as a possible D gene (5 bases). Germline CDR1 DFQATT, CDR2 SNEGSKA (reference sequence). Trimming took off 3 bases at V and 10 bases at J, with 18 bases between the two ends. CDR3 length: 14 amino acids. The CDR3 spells CSASAHSGGRKLFF. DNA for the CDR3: TGCAGTGCTAGTGCCCATAGTGGGGGGAGAAAACTGTTTTTT.

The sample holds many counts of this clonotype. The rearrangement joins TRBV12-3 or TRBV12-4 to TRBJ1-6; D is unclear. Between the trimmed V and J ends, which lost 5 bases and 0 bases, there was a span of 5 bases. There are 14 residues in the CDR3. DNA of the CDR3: TGTGCCAGCAGTCAAAGCTCCTATAATTCACCCCTCCACTTT. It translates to CASSQSSYNSPLHF.

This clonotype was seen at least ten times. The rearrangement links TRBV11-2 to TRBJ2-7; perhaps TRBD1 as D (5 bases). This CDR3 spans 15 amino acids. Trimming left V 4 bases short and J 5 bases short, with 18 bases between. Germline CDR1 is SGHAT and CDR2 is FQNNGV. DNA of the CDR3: TGTGCCAGCAGCTCCCGCGCCAGGGTAGTCAACGAGCAGTACTTC. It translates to CASSSRARVVNEQYF. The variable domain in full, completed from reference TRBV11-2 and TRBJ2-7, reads EAGVAQSPRYKIIEKRQSVAFWCNPISGHATLYWYQQILGQGPKLLIQFQNNGVVDDSQLPKDRFSAERLKGVDSTLKIQPAKLEDSAVYLCASSSRARVVNEQYFGPGTRLTVT.

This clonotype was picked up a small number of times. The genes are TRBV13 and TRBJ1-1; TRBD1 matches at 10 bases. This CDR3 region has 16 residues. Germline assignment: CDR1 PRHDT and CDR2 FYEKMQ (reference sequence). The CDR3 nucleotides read TGTGCGACCCTTCGGGGGACAGGGGTGAGGAACACTGAAGCTTTCTTT. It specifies CATLRGTGVRNTEAFF.

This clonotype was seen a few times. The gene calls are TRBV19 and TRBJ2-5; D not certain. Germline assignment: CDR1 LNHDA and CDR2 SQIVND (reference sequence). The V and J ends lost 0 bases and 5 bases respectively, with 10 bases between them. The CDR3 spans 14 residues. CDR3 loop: CASSIDVHSETQYF. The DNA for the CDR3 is TGTGCCAGTAGTATAGATGTACATTCGGAGACCCAGTACTTC.

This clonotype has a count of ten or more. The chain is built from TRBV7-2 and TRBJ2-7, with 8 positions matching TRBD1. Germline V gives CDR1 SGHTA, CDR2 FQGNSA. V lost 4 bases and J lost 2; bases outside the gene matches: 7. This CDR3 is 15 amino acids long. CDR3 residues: CASSSGQGKTYEQYF. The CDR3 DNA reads TGTGCCAGCAGCTCAGGACAGGGTAAAACCTACGAGCAGTACTTC.

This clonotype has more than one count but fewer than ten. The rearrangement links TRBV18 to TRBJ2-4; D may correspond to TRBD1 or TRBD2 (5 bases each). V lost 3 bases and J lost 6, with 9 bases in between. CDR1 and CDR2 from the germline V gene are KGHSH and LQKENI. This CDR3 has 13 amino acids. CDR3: CASSPGDVNIQYF. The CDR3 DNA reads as TGTGCCAGCTCACCCGGGGACGTAAACATTCAGTACTTC.

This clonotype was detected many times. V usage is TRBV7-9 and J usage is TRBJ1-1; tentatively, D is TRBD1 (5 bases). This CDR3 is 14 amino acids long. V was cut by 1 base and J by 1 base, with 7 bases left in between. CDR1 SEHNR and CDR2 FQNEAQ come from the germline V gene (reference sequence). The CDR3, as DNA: TGTGCCAGCAGCTTAGAGGGGCGGAACACTGAAGCTTTCTTT. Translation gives CASSLEGRNTEAFF.

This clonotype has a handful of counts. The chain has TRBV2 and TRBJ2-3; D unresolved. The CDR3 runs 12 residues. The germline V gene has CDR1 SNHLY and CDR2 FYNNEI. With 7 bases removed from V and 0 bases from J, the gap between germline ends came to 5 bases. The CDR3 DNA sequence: TGTGCCAGCACTATCAGCACAGATACGCAGTATTTT. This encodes CASTISTDTQYF.

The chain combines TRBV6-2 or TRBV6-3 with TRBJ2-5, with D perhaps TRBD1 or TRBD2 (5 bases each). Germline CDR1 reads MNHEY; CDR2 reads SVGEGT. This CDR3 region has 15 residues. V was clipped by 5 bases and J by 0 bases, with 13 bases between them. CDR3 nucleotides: TGTGCCAGCAGTCACACAGGAGGCTACCAAGAGACCCAGTACTTC. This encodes CASSHTGGYQETQYF.

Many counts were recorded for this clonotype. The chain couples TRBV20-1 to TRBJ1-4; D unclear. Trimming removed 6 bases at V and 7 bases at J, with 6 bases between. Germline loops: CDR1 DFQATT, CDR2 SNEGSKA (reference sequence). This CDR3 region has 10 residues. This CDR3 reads CSARSEKLFF. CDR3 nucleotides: TGCAGTGCAAGAAGTGAAAAACTGTTTTTT.

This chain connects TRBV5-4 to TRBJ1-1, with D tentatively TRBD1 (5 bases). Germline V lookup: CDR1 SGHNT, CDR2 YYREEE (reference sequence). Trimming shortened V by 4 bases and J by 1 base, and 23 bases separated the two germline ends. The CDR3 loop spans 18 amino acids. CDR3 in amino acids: CASSQDVKGRKKNTEAFF. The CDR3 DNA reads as TGTGCCAGCAGCCAAGATGTGAAGGGACGAAAAAAGAACACTGAAGCTTTCTTT.

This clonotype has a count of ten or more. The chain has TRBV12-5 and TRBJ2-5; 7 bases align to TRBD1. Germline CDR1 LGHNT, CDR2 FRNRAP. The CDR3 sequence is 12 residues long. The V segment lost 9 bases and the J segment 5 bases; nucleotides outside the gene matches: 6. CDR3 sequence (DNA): TGTGCTAGAAGACAGGGACGGGAGACCCAGTACTTC. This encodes CARRQGRETQYF. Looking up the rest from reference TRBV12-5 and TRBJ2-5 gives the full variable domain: DARVTQTPRHKVTEMGQEVTMRCQPILGHNTVFWYRQTMMQGLELLAYFRNRAPLDDSGMPKDRFSAEMPDATLATLKIQPSEPRDSAVYFCARRQGRETQYFGPGTRLLVL.

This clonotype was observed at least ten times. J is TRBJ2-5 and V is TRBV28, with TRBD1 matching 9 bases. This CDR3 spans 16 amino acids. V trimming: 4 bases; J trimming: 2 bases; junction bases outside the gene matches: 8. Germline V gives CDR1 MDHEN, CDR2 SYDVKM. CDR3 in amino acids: CASSSLGTGIQETQYF. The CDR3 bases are TGTGCCAGCAGTTCCCTCGGGACAGGGATTCAAGAGACCCAGTACTTC.

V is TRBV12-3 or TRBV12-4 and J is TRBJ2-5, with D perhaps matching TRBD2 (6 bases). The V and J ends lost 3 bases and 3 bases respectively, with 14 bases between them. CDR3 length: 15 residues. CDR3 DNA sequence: TGTGCCAGCAGTTTTTCCTGGGACTCTGAAGAGACCCAGTACTTC. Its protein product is CASSFSWDSEETQYF.

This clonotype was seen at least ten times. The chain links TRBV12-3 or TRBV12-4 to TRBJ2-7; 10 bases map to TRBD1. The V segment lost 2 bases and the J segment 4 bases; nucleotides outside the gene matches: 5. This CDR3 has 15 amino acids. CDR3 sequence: CASSLSGQGDYEQYF. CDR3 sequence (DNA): TGTGCCAGCAGTTTAAGCGGACAGGGGGATTACGAGCAGTACTTC.

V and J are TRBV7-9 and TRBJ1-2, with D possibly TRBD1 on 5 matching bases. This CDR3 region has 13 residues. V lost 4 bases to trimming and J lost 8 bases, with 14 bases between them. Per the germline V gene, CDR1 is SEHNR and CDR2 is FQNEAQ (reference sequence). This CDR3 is CASSSSRDVGYTF. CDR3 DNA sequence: TGTGCCAGCAGCTCAAGCCGGGACGTCGGCTACACCTTC.

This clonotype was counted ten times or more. The CDR3 sequence: CASREESSNQPQHF. DNA of the CDR3: TGTGCCAGCAGAGAGGAATCGAGCAATCAGCCCCAGCATTTT. J is TRBJ1-5 and V is TRBV19; no definite D call. V was clipped by 9 bases and J by 1 base, with 13 bases between them. Per the germline V gene, CDR1 is LNHDA and CDR2 is SQIVND (reference sequence). The CDR3 loop spans 14 amino acids.

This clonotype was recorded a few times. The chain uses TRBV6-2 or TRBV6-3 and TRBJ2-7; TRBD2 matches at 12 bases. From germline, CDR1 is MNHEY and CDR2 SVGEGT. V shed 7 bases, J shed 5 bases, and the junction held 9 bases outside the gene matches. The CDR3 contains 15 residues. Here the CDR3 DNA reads TGTGCCAGCACCCCACGGACTAGCGGGAATAACGAGCAGTACTTC. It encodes CASTPRTSGNNEQYF.

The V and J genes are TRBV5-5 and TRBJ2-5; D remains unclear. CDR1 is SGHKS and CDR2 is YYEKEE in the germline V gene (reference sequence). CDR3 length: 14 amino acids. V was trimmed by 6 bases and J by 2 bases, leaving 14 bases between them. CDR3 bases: TGTGCCAGCATTAGGGCCGGACCTCAAGAGACCCAGTACTTC. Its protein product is CASIRAGPQETQYF. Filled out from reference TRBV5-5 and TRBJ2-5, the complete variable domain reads DAGVTQSPTHLIKTRGQQVTLRCSPISGHKSVSWYQQVLGQGPQFIFQYYEKEERGRGNFPDRFSARQFPNYSSELNVNALLLGDSALYLCASIRAGPQETQYFGPGTRLLVL.